This TCR beta chain came from a study of cytomegalovirus exposure and HLA in healthy donors. Study-wide points: Researchers reported in a later analysis that a missense DCLRE1C variant was tied to TCR beta V- and J-gene trimming. Within an earlier analysis, most TCR beta V segments proved productive either about 90% or about 30% of the time.

13 Jbeta primers and 60 Vbeta primers were used for the PCR. Here immunoSEQ multiplex PCR was the method, and the copy in TCRdb shows in-frame clones only, minus some. The table includes some 140,000 clones, 73% detected once. The CDR3 is 15 amino acids. The trim removed 3 bases at V and 4 bases at J, leaving 8 bases unmatched. Looked up from germline, CDR1 is SGHRS and CDR2 is YFSETQ. In the case of this clone: Its target is not known.

The chain uses TRBV5-1 and TRBJ2-3; 7 bases agree with TRBD2. This receptor was taken from a middle-aged woman in good health and CMV-seronegative. Sequenced: PBMCs. As DNA, the CDR3 is TGCGCCAGCAGCTCCGTAGCGGGTCGGCCAGATACGCAGTATTTT. It specifies CASSSVAGRPDTQYF.